The text below deals with one T cell receptor beta chain. What it recognizes is unknown. These data come from a study of T-cell reconstitution after alpha-beta-depleted transplantation in children. The TCRbeta library incorporated unique molecular identifiers. One entry per CDR3 protein, called by TCRdb with MiXCR from the PCR reads. The table has 250,000 to 400,000 distinct CDR3 sequences, approximately 23% seen once. Broader study findings: Some patients' high day-60 TCRbeta diversity was attributed to recipient cells surviving conditioning.

V lost 7 bases, J lost 0 bases, and 10 bases lay in between. The CDR3 loop spans 12 amino acids. Germline V lookup: CDR1 DFQATT, CDR2 SNEGSKA (reference sequence). V is TRBV20-1 and J is TRBJ2-7; the D gene is possibly TRBD1 (5 bases). This receptor was identified in a male patient between 5 and 17 years old who had a stem cell transplant for acute lymphoblastic leukemia, so the T cells may come from the graft donor. The sample consisted of PBMCs, mostly from graft donor cells, taken 180 days after TCRalphabeta/CD19-depleted stem cell transplant. Here the CDR3 DNA reads TGCAGTGGGTCAGGGCCCTCCTACGAGCAGTACTTC. Encoded protein: CSGSGPSYEQYF.